This is a list of T cell receptor beta chains from one sample in a study of cytomegalovirus exposure and HLA in healthy donors. TCRdb's table, derived via immunoSEQ multiplex PCR, lists solely in-frame clones and lacks some. The table has under 200,000 clones, roughly four fifths seen once. Sequenced: PBMCs. The receptor source for this set is a woman under 40 in good health and CMV-seropositive. The CDR3 runs from the conserved cysteine through the conserved F or W. D genes are given only for firm matches. Not all rows give a size; the values are once, few, many and, for expanded clones, a class.

CDR3 protein,CDR3 DNA,clone size,V gene,D gene,J gene
CASSYPEVTSGNEQFF,TGTGCCAGCAGTTACCCTGAGGTCACTAGCGGTAATGAGCAGTTCTTC,.,TRBV6-5,TRBD2,TRBJ2-1
CASSLSGLQHYEAFF,TGTGCCAGCAGCTTATCGGGACTCCAACACTATGAAGCTTTCTTT,.,TRBV7-9,.,TRBJ1-1
CASSLTASGNDEQFF,TGTGCCAGCAGCTTAACGGCTAGCGGGAATGATGAGCAGTTCTTC,.,TRBV7-6,TRBD2,TRBJ2-1
CSLRTSGMTANEQFF,TGCAGCCTGCGGACTAGCGGGATGACGGCTAATGAGCAGTTCTTC,.,TRBV29-1,TRBD2,TRBJ2-1
CASKEATEAFF,TGTGCCAGCAAAGAGGCGACTGAAGCTTTCTTT,.,TRBV2,.,TRBJ1-1
CAWRGVGQANTGELFF,TGTGCCTGGAGAGGCGTAGGACAGGCCAACACCGGGGAGCTGTTTTTT,.,TRBV30,TRBD1,TRBJ2-2
CASGSTSGRAQHHNEQFF,TGTGCTAGTGGTTCGACTAGCGGGAGGGCCCAACACCACAATGAGCAGTTCTTC,few,TRBV12-5,TRBD2,TRBJ2-1
CSSSLVGIFSNQPQHF,TGTTCCAGCAGCTTAGTGGGCATTTTTAGCAATCAGCCCCAGCATTTT,.,TRBV7-9,.,TRBJ1-5
CASSQEALAGRLQHF,TGCGCCAGCAGCCAAGAGGCCCTCGCCGGGAGGCTCCAGCATTTT,.,TRBV4-1,.,TRBJ1-5
CASSLARTSGGNYEQYF,TGTGCCAGCAGCTTGGCCAGGACTAGCGGGGGGAACTACGAGCAGTACTTC,.,TRBV5-4,TRBD2,TRBJ2-7
CASSPRTGFGYTF,TGTGCCAGCAGTCCTAGGACAGGCTTCGGCTACACCTTC,.,TRBV27,TRBD1,TRBJ1-2
CASSLAGHTNTEAFF,TGTGCCAGCAGCTTAGCGGGACATACGAACACTGAAGCTTTCTTT,.,TRBV7-2,.,TRBJ1-1
CASSQEGGGFYEQYF,TGCGCCAGCAGCCAAGAGGGCGGGGGATTCTACGAGCAGTACTTC,once,TRBV4-3,TRBD2,TRBJ2-7
CASSPLTALGTEAFF,TGTGCCAGCAGTCCTCTGACTGCCTTGGGCACTGAAGCTTTCTTT,few,TRBV25-1,.,TRBJ1-1
CASSPYTSSTGGRDGYTF,TGTGCCAGCAGCCCCTACACTAGCTCTACAGGGGGCAGGGATGGCTACACCTTC,few,TRBV14,TRBD1,TRBJ1-2
CASSFRYPNYGYTF,TGTGCCAGCAGTTTCAGGTACCCTAACTATGGCTACACCTTC,.,TRBV27,.,TRBJ1-2
CASSLRESNTGELFF,TGCGCCAGCAGCTTACGGGAGTCCAACACCGGGGAGCTGTTTTTT,.,TRBV5-1,.,TRBJ2-2
CASSQETRRREKLFF,TGCGCCAGCAGCCAAGAAACGCGGAGACGGGAAAAACTGTTTTTT,few,TRBV5-4,.,TRBJ1-4
CASSLQGLGATNEKLFF,TGTGCCAGCAGCTTACAGGGGTTGGGGGCGACTAATGAAAAACTGTTTTTT,.,TRBV7-8,.,TRBJ1-4
CASKVGGTEAFF,TGTGCCAGCAAGGTAGGGGGCACTGAAGCTTTCTTT,.,TRBV28,.,TRBJ1-1
CASSGQANQPQHF,TGTGCCAGCAGTGGACAGGCCAATCAGCCCCAGCATTTT,.,TRBV2,.,TRBJ1-5
CASSYGGQGDQETQYF,TGTGCCAGCAGTTACGGGGGACAGGGGGACCAAGAGACCCAGTACTTC,.,TRBV6-5,TRBD1,TRBJ2-5
CASSSGSINEQFF,TGCGCCAGTTCTAGCGGGAGTATCAATGAGCAGTTCTTC,.,TRBV4-3,TRBD2,TRBJ2-1
CASSLVSGIGTGTYEQYF,TGTGCCAGCAGCTTAGTGTCTGGAATCGGGACAGGGACCTACGAGCAGTACTTC,.,TRBV7-2,TRBD1,TRBJ2-7
CASSLAGQGYEQYF,TGTGCCAGCAGCTTAGCAGGACAGGGCTACGAGCAGTACTTC,.,TRBV7-8,TRBD1,TRBJ2-7
CAWSSTGTFTDTQYF,TGTGCCTGGAGTAGTACGGGAACCTTCACAGATACGCAGTATTTT,.,TRBV30,.,TRBJ2-3
CSSSHRDLPNTEAFF,TGTTCCAGCAGCCACCGGGACTTACCGAACACTGAAGCTTTCTTT,.,TRBV7-9,.,TRBJ1-1
CASSLLGGDEQYF,TGTGCCAGCAGCTTGCTAGGGGGCGACGAGCAGTACTTC,.,TRBV5-4,TRBD1,TRBJ2-7
CASSSTGVFNYGYTF,TGTGCCAGCAGCTCCACAGGGGTATTTAACTATGGCTACACCTTC,many,TRBV7-9,TRBD1,TRBJ1-2
CASSFPQGNQPQHF,TGTGCCAGCAGCTTTCCGCAGGGCAATCAGCCCCAGCATTTT,.,TRBV7-2,.,TRBJ1-5
CASSPRGVSSYEQYF,TGTGCCAGCAGCCCACGGGGAGTTAGCTCCTACGAGCAGTACTTC,few,TRBV7-2,.,TRBJ2-7
CASSSGGRGNEKLFF,TGTGCCAGCAGTTCTGGGGGGCGGGGGAATGAAAAACTGTTTTTT,.,TRBV28,.,TRBJ1-4
CSVAGDQGLTYEQYF,TGCAGCGTTGCGGGGGACCAGGGACTCACCTACGAGCAGTACTTC,few,TRBV29-1,.,TRBJ2-7
CASSLARTGDIQYF,TGTGCCAGCAGCTTAGCGCGAACGGGAGACATTCAGTACTTC,once,TRBV7-8,.,TRBJ2-4
CATLAGGSGANVLTF,TGTGCCACCTTGGCGGGTGGGTCAGGGGCCAACGTCCTGACTTTC,.,TRBV15,.,TRBJ2-6
CASSPGLAGVKYF,TGTGCCAGCAGCCCTGGACTAGCGGGAGTTAAGTACTTC,.,TRBV9,TRBD2,TRBJ2-7
CASSLRSGGETQYF,TGCGCCAGCAGCTTAAGATCGGGGGGAGAGACCCAGTACTTC,.,TRBV5-1,TRBD2,TRBJ2-5
CASRAPGQFYEQYF,TGTGCCAGCAGAGCCCCGGGACAGTTCTACGAGCAGTACTTC,.,TRBV2,TRBD1,TRBJ2-7